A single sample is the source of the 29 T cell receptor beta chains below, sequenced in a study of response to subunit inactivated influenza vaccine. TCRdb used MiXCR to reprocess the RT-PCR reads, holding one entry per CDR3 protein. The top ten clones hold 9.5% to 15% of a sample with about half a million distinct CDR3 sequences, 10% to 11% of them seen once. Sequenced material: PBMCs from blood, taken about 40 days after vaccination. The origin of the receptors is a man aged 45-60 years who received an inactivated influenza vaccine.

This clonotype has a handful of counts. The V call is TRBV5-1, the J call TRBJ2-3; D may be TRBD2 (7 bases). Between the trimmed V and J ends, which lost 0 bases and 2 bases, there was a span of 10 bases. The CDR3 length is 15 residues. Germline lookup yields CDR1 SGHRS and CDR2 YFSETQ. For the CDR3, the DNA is TGCGCCAGCAGCTTGGACGGGGGGCACACAGATACGCAGTATTTT. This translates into CASSLDGGHTDTQYF.

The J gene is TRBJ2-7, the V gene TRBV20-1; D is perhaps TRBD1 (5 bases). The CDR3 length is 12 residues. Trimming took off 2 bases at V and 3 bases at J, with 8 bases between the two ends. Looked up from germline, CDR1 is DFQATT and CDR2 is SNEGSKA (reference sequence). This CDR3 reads CSARFRDYEQYF. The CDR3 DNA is TGCAGTGCTAGATTCAGGGACTACGAGCAGTACTTC.

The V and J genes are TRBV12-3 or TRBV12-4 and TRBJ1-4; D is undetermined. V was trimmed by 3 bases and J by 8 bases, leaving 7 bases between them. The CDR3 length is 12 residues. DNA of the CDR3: TGTGCCAGCAGTTTTGTTAGAGAAAAACTGTTTTTT. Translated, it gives CASSFVREKLFF.

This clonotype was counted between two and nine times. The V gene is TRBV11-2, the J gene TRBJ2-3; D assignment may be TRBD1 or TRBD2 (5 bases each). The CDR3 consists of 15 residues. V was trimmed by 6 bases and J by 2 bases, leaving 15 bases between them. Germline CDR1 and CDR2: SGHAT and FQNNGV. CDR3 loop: CASSPGTAYTDTQYF. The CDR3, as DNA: TGTGCCAGCAGTCCCGGGACGGCGTACACAGATACGCAGTATTTT.

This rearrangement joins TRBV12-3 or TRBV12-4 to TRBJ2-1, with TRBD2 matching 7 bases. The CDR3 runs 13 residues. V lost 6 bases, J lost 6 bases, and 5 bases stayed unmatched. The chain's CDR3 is CASRLGGSNEQFF. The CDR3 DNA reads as TGTGCCAGCAGACTGGGGGGGAGCAATGAGCAGTTCTTC.

The CDR3 DNA reads as TGTGCCACCAGCAGAGATCGCGGCCCTGTGGAGACCCAGTACTTC. This sequence encodes CATSRDRGPVETQYF. The V call is TRBV15, the J call TRBJ2-5; D is unclear. CDR1 LNHNV and CDR2 YYDKDF come from the germline V gene (reference sequence). The ends were cut back, 0 bases at V and 5 bases at J, with 13 bases in the middle. The CDR3 contains 15 residues.

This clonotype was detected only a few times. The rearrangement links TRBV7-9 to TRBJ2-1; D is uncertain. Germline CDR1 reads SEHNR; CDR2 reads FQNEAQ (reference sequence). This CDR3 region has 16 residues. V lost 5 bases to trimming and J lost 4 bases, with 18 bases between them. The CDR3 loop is CASSAMGSIKYNEQFF. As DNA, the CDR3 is TGTGCCAGCAGCGCCATGGGTAGCATAAAATACAATGAGCAGTTCTTC.

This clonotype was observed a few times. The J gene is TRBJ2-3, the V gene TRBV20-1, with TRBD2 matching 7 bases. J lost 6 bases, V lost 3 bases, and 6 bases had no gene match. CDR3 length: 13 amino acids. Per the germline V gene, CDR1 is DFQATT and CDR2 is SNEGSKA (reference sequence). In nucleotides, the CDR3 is TGCAGTGCTAGGTGGGGGGGAGGGGATACGCAGTATTTT. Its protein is CSARWGGGDTQYF.

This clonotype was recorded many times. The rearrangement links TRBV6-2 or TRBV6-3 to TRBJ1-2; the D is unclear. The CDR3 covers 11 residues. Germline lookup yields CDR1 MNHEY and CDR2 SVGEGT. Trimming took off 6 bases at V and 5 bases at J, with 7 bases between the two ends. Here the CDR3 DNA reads TGTGCCAGCAGGGGCGGATATGGCTACACCTTC. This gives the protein CASRGGYGYTF.

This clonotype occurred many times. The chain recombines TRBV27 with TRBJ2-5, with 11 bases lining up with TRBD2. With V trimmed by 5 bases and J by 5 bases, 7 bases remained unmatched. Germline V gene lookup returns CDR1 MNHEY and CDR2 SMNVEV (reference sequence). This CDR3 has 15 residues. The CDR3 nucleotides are TGTGCCAGCAGTCTCACTAGCGGGAGTTTCGAGACCCAGTACTTC. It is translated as CASSLTSGSFETQYF.

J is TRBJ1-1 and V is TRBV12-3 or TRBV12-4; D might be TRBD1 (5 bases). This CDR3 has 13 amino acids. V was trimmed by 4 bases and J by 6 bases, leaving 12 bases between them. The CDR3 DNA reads TGTGCCAGCAGTTCCTTTCAGGGCGCTGAAGCTTTCTTT. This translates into CASSSFQGAEAFF.

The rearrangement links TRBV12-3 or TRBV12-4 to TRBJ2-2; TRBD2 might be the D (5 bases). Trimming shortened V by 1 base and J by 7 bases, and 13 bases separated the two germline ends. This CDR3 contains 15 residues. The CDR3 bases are TGTGCCAGCAGTTTAGATGGGAGCAAGGGCGGGGAGCTGTTTTTT. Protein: CASSLDGSKGGELFF.

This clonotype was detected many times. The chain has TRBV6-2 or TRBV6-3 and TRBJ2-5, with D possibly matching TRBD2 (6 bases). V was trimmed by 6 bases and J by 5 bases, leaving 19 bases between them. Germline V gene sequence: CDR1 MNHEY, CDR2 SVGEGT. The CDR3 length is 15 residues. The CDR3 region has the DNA TGTGCCAGCAGCCGCCGGAGGGGTGGTTTGGAGACCCAGTACTTC. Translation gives CASSRRRGGLETQYF.

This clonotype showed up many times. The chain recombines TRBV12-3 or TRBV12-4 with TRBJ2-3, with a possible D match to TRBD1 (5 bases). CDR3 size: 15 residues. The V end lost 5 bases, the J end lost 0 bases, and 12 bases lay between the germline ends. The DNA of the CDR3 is TGTGCCAGCAGTAACAGGTCATATAGCACAGATACGCAGTATTTT. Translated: CASSNRSYSTDTQYF.

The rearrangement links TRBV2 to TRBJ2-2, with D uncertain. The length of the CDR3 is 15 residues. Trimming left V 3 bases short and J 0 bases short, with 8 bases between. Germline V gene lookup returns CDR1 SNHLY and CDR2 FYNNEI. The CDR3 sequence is CASSERIPNTGELFF. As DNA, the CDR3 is TGTGCCAGCAGTGAGAGGATTCCGAACACCGGGGAGCTGTTTTTT.

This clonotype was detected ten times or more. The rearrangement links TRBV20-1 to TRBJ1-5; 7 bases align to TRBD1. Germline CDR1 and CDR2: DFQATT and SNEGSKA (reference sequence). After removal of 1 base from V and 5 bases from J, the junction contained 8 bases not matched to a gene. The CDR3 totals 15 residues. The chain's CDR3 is CSARAGRGLYQPQHF. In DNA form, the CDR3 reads TGCAGTGCTAGAGCGGGCAGGGGGTTGTATCAGCCCCAGCATTTT.

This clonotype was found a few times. The CDR3 region is CAISESSGGATAKNIQYF. The CDR3 DNA follows: TGTGCCATCAGTGAGTCCTCCGGGGGGGCCACAGCCAAAAACATTCAGTACTTC. The V gene is TRBV10-3, the J gene TRBJ2-4; TRBD2 matches at 8 bases. This CDR3 is built from 18 residues. V trimming: 0 bases; J trimming: 0 bases; junction bases outside the gene matches: 7. Germline lookup yields CDR1 ENHRY and CDR2 SYGVKD.

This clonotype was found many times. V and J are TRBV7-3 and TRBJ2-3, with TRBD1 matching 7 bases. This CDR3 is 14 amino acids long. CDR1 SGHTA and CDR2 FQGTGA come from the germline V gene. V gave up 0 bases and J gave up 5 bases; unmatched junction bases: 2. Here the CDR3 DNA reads TGTGCCAGCAGCTTAACAGGGGGCCTAGATACGCAGTATTTT. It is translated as CASSLTGGLDTQYF.

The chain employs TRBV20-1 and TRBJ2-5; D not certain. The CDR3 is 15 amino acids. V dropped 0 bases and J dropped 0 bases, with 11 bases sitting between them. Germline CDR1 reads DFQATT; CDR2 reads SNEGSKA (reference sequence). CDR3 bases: TGCAGTGCTAGAGATCCCCTAGACAACCAAGAGACCCAGTACTTC. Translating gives CSARDPLDNQETQYF.

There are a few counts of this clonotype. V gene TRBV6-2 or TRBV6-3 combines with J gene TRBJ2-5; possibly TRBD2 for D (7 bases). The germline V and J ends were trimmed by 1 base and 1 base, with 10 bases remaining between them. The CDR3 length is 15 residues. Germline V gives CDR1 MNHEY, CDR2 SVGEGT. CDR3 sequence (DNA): TGTGCCAGCAGTTACTGGGGGGGCCCCCAAGAGACCCAGTACTTC. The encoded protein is CASSYWGGPQETQYF.

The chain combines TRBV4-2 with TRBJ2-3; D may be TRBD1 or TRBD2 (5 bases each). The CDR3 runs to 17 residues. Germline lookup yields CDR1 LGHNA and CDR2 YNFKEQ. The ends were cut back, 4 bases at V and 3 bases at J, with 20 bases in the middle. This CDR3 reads CASSRSGPGRATDTQYF. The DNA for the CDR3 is TGTGCCAGCAGCCGTAGTGGACCGGGACGAGCGACAGATACGCAGTATTTT.

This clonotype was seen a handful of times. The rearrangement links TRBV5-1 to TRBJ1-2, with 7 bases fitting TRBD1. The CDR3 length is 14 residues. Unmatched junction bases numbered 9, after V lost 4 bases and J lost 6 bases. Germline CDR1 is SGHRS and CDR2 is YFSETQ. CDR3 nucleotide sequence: TGCGCCAGCAGCCTAGGACAGGCCCGGGATGGCTACACCTTC. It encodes CASSLGQARDGYTF.

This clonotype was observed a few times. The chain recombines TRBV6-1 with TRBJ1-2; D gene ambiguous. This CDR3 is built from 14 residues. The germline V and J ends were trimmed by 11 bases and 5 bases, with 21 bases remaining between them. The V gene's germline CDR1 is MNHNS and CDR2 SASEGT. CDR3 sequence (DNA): TGTGCCGCGGGGAGGGCTGCCACTTCTTATGGCTACACCTTC. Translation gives CAAGRAATSYGYTF.

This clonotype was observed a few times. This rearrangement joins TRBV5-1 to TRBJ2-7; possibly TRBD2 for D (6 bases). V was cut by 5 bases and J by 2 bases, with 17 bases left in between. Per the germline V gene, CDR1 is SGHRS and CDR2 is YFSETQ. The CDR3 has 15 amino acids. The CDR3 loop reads CASSSASVFTYEQYF. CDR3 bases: TGCGCCAGCAGTTCGGCTAGCGTCTTTACCTACGAGCAGTACTTC.

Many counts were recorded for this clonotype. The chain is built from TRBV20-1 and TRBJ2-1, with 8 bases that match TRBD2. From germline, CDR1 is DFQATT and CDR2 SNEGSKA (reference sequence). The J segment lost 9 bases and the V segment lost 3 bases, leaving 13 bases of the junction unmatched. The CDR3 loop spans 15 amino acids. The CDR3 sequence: CSASKTGTRVGEQFF. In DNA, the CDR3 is TGCAGTGCTAGCAAAACCGGGACTAGGGTAGGTGAGCAGTTCTTC.

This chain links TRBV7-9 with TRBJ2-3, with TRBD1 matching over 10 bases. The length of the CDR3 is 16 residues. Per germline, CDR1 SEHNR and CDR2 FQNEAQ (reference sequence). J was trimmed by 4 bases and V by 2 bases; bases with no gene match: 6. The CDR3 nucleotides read TGTGCCAGCAGCTTAACGACAGGGGGCGACGCAGATACGCAGTATTTT. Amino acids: CASSLTTGGDADTQYF.

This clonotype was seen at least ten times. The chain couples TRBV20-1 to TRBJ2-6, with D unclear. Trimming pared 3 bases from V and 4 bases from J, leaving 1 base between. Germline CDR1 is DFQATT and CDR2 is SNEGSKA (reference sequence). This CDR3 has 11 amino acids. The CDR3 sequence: CSASGANVLTF. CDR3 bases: TGCAGTGCTAGCGGGGCCAACGTCCTGACTTTC.

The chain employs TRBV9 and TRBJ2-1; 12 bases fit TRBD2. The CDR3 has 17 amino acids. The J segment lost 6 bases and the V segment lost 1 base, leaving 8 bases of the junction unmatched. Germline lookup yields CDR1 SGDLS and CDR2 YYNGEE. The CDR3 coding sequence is TGTGCCAGCAGCGTAACCCTAGCGGGAGGGGCCACCAATGAGCAGTTCTTC. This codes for CASSVTLAGGATNEQFF.

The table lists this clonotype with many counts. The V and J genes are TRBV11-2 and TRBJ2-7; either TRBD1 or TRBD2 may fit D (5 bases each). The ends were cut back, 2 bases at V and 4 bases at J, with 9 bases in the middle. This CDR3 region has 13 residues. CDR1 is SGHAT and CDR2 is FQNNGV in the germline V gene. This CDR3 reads CASSLQGAYEQYF. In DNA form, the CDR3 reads TGTGCCAGCAGCTTACAGGGAGCGTACGAGCAGTACTTC.